The 13 T cell receptor beta chains below were found in one sample sequenced in a study of identical twins. MiXCR was run by TCRdb on the 5' RACE reads, yielding one entry per CDR3 protein. The sample carries hundreds of thousands of distinct CDR3 sequences, roughly 8% recorded once. These data were also filed under a second study, of yellow fever vaccine responses in identical twins.

Sequencing was performed on PBMCs. Every receptor here comes from a woman younger than 30 in good health.

This clonotype was recorded many times. The chain uses TRBV29-1 and TRBJ2-4; D may be TRBD1 or TRBD2 (5 bases each). This CDR3 spans 13 amino acids. Trimming left V 4 bases short and J 1 base short, with 8 bases between. Germline V gene sequence: CDR1 SQVTM, CDR2 ANQGSEA. The CDR3 region has the DNA TGCAGCGTTGGGGGGAAGGCCAAAAACATTCAGTACTTC. As protein: CSVGGKAKNIQYF.

The chain carries TRBV4-3 and TRBJ2-2, with D possibly being TRBD2 (6 bases). Trimming removed 0 bases at V and 7 bases at J, with 15 bases between. This CDR3 is built from 16 residues. The germline CDR1 and CDR2 sequences are LGHNA and YSLEER. As DNA, the CDR3 is TGCGCCAGCAGCCAAGATTGGAGGGAGCCGGGCGGGGAGCTGTTTTTT. The encoded protein is CASSQDWREPGGELFF.

This clonotype was picked up many times. The V gene is TRBV29-1, the J gene TRBJ2-7; no clear D. The CDR3 has 12 amino acids. The germline V gene encodes CDR1 SQVTM and CDR2 ANQGSEA. Deletions cut 3 bases from V and 3 bases from J, with 9 bases between. CDR3 loop: CSVEGTLYEQYF. CDR3 in DNA: TGCAGCGTTGAGGGCACACTCTACGAGCAGTACTTC.

The chain uses TRBV11-2 and TRBJ2-1, with 8 nucleotides matching TRBD2. Germline lookup yields CDR1 SGHAT and CDR2 FQNNGV. The CDR3 is 15 amino acids. The junction had 10 bases not matched to a gene; V was cut back by 5 bases and J by 7 bases. The CDR3 region is CASSTQRGTRNEQFF. The CDR3 DNA reads as TGTGCCAGCAGCACACAGCGGGGGACCAGGAATGAGCAGTTCTTC. Full variable domain (missing parts from reference TRBV11-2 and TRBJ2-1): EAGVAQSPRYKIIEKRQSVAFWCNPISGHATLYWYQQILGQGPKLLIQFQNNGVVDDSQLPKDRFSAERLKGVDSTLKIQPAKLEDSAVYLCASSTQRGTRNEQFFGPGTRLTVL.

The chain uses TRBV28 and TRBJ2-3; the D gene is possibly TRBD2 (6 bases). The CDR3 has 14 residues. Germline CDR1 is MDHEN and CDR2 is SYDVKM. V was trimmed by 5 bases and J by 3 bases, leaving 12 bases between them. The CDR3 loop reads CASSRRGRTDTQYF. CDR3 bases: TGTGCCAGCAGTCGGCGGGGTCGGACAGATACGCAGTATTTT.

This clonotype was detected ten times or more. The rearrangement joins TRBV5-6 to TRBJ2-1, with 8 bases lining up with TRBD2. The CDR3 runs to 16 residues. Trimming at V came to 2 bases and at J to 3 bases, leaving 7 bases not matched to a gene. Germline loops: CDR1 SGHDT, CDR2 YYEEEE. The CDR3 here is CASSFGGGSLYNEQFF. CDR3 DNA sequence: TGTGCCAGCAGCTTCGGGGGGGGGTCTCTCTACAATGAGCAGTTCTTC.

This chain connects TRBV7-3 to TRBJ2-1; TRBD1 agrees at 11 bases. The V segment lost 3 bases and the J segment 9 bases; nucleotides outside the gene matches: 4. Per the germline V gene, CDR1 is SGHTA and CDR2 is FQGTGA. The CDR3 has 14 residues. The CDR3: CASSLDRGLGEQFF. The DNA for the CDR3 is TGTGCCAGCAGCTTGGACAGGGGGCTTGGTGAGCAGTTCTTC. The full variable domain, rest sourced from reference TRBV7-3 and TRBJ2-1, is GAGVSQTPSNKVTEKGKYVELRCDPISGHTALYWYRQSLGQGPEFLIYFQGTGAADDSGLPNDRFFAVRPEGSVSTLKIQRTERGDSAVYLCASSLDRGLGEQFFGPGTRLTVL.

This clonotype has more than one count but fewer than ten. V usage is TRBV15 and J usage is TRBJ1-5; 8 nucleotides agree with TRBD1. Germline CDR1 LNHNV, CDR2 YYDKDF (reference sequence). This CDR3 is 17 amino acids long. V was pared by 3 bases and J by 2 bases, with 9 bases of the junction left unmatched. The CDR3 protein is CATSSAQGARGNQPQHF. In DNA form, the CDR3 reads TGTGCCACCAGCAGTGCCCAGGGGGCGCGGGGCAATCAGCCCCAGCATTTT.

This clonotype was recorded at least ten times. The chain carries TRBV5-5 and TRBJ2-1, with 7 bases that match TRBD2. This CDR3 has 15 amino acids. V lost 5 bases, J lost 5 bases, and 10 bases stayed unmatched. Germline lookup yields CDR1 SGHKS and CDR2 YYEKEE (reference sequence). The CDR3 DNA follows: TGTGCCAGCAGTTCTCCGGCGGGAGCGGACAATGAGCAGTTCTTC. Translation: CASSSPAGADNEQFF.

This clonotype has at least ten counts. This sequence joins TRBV12-3 or TRBV12-4 and TRBJ2-5; the match to TRBD1 covers 10 bases. Losses at the gene ends were 5 bases for V and 2 bases for J; bases not matched to a gene: 5. The CDR3 has 15 amino acids. CDR3 loop: CASSPTDRGQETQYF. CDR3 coding DNA: TGTGCCAGCAGTCCCACGGACAGGGGGCAAGAGACCCAGTACTTC.

DNA for the CDR3: TGTGCCAGCAAATCGGACAGGGGTTGGGAGACCCAGTACTTC. This codes for CASKSDRGWETQYF. V is TRBV2 and J is TRBJ2-5; 9 nucleotides agree with TRBD1. The CDR3 extends over 14 amino acids. J was trimmed by 5 bases and V by 7 bases; bases with no gene match: 8. CDR1 and CDR2 from the germline V gene are SNHLY and FYNNEI.

This chain joins TRBV10-3 and TRBJ2-7; D perhaps matches TRBD1 (6 bases). The CDR3 loop spans 15 amino acids. Per germline, CDR1 ENHRY and CDR2 SYGVKD. Trimming left V 5 bases short and J 5 bases short, with 19 bases between. CDR3 loop: CAISQSQGAQDEQYF. For the CDR3, the DNA is TGTGCCATCAGTCAATCACAGGGAGCCCAGGACGAGCAGTACTTC.

The chain has TRBV3-1 and TRBJ1-5; no reliable D call. Germline V lookup: CDR1 LGHDT, CDR2 YNNKEL (reference sequence). V lost 1 base and J 4 bases, leaving 11 bases between the germline ends. The CDR3 extends over 15 amino acids. CDR3 nucleotides: TGTGCCAGCAGCCAAGTTTCGGAGCCGAATCAGCCCCAGCATTTT. Its translation is CASSQVSEPNQPQHF.